Below, 27 T cell receptor beta chains from the same sample are listed, as sequenced in a study of T cell responses to AZD1222 COVID-19 vaccine. Only in-frame clones appear in the TCRdb table, and some are missing; sequencing was by immunoSEQ multiplex PCR. The data contain 150,000 or so clones, about 90% of them seen just once; the ten biggest clones take up approximately 2.9%. The sample consisted of peripheral blood, taken on day 0 of MenACWY control vaccination. The source is an adult in good health.

The CDR3 nucleotides are TGTGCCAGCAGCAATCGCGAAGGTATGGGGGGGCCCTACGAGCAGTACTTC. It specifies CASSNREGMGGPYEQYF. V and J are TRBV21-1 and TRBJ2-7; the table names TRBD2, a call not compared with the DNA. TRBV21-1 is marked as a pseudogene. CDR3 size: 17 residues.

This chain links TRBV28 with TRBJ2-3, with TRBD2 identical over 13 bases. CDR1 is MDHEN, CDR2 SYDVKM, per germline. CDR3 length equals 16 residues. The trim removed 4 bases at V and 4 bases at J, leaving 5 bases unmatched. CDR3 amino acids: CASSSWTSGSADTQYF. The CDR3 nucleotides read TGTGCCAGCAGTTCCTGGACTAGCGGGAGTGCAGATACGCAGTATTTT.

V gene TRBV29-1 combines with J gene TRBJ1-2; D is undetermined. Germline V gene lookup returns CDR1 SQVTM and CDR2 ANQGSEA. Trimming left V 3 bases short and J 7 bases short, with 6 bases between. The CDR3 is 10 amino acids. The CDR3 reads CSVDLSGYTF. The CDR3 bases are TGCAGCGTTGATTTGTCTGGCTACACCTTC.

The chain links TRBV11-2 to TRBJ1-1, with D perhaps TRBD1 (6 bases). The germline gives CDR1 SGHAT, CDR2 FQNNGV. The CDR3 contains 15 residues. V was shortened by 1 base and J by 4 bases, with 13 bases between the two germline ends. The CDR3 DNA is TGTGCCAGCAGCTTAGCGGGGGCAAGGAGCACTGAAGCTTTCTTT. Translating it yields CASSLAGARSTEAFF.

This chain links TRBV27 with TRBJ2-6, with TRBD1 matching 7 bases. This CDR3 is built from 16 residues. The V gene end was trimmed by 5 bases and the J gene end by 1 base; junction bases not matched to a gene: 5. Germline V gene sequence: CDR1 MNHEY, CDR2 SMNVEV (reference sequence). CDR3 nucleotide sequence: TGTGCCAGCAGTACAGGGGTTTCGTCTGGGGCCAACGTCCTGACTTTC. It specifies CASSTGVSSGANVLTF.

The chain has TRBV6-5 and TRBJ1-4; D perhaps matches TRBD1 (6 bases). The CDR3 is 14 amino acids. Looked up from germline, CDR1 is MNHEY and CDR2 is SVGAGI. Deletions cut 11 bases from V and 0 bases from J, with 13 bases between. CDR3 region: CAGGRATTNEKLFF. CDR3 in DNA: TGTGCCGGGGGCAGGGCAACAACTAATGAAAAACTGTTTTTT.

This clone appeared a few times. J is TRBJ1-1 and V is TRBV6-4; the D is unclear. V lost 0 bases to trimming and J lost 1 base, with 3 bases between them. Germline V gene sequence: CDR1 MRHNA, CDR2 SNTAGT. The CDR3 is 13 amino acids. CDR3 nucleotide sequence: TGTGCCAGCAGTGACTCACAGAACACTGAAGCTTTCTTT. Protein product: CASSDSQNTEAFF.

This clone was detected once. V and J are TRBV27 and TRBJ1-5, with D unresolved. CDR1 and CDR2 (germline): MNHEY, SMNVEV (reference sequence). With 3 bases removed from V and 0 bases from J, the gap between germline ends came to 9 bases. This CDR3 comprises 15 residues. The DNA of the CDR3 is TGTGCCAGCAGTTTCTTTCCTGATAGCAATCAGCCCCAGCATTTT. Translation gives CASSFFPDSNQPQHF.

J is TRBJ1-5 and V is TRBV28, with TRBD1 matching over 7 bases. CDR1 and CDR2 (germline): MDHEN, SYDVKM. The V segment lost 2 bases and the J segment 2 bases; nucleotides outside the gene matches: 9. The CDR3 totals 17 residues. The CDR3 sequence is CASSLREYRGRNQPQHF. The CDR3 DNA sequence: TGTGCCAGCAGTTTACGGGAATACAGGGGTCGCAATCAGCCCCAGCATTTT.

V and J are TRBV7-9 and TRBJ1-3; 9 positions match TRBD1. The CDR3 spans 16 residues. Germline V gene data show CDR1 as SEHNR and CDR2 as FQNEAQ (reference sequence). V gave up 5 bases and J gave up 0 bases; unmatched junction bases: 5. The CDR3 region has the DNA TGTGCCAGCAGCCCTCAGGGACAGGGCTCTGGAAACACCATATATTTT. Its translation is CASSPQGQGSGNTIYF.

The CDR3 DNA is TGTGCCAGCCGGCGCGGTGATGAAAAACTGTTTTTT. It translates to CASRRGDEKLFF. The rearrangement links TRBV6-5 to TRBJ1-4; D is undetermined. The CDR3 has 12 residues. Trimming stripped 8 bases from V and 6 bases from J, with 10 bases between. Looked up from germline, CDR1 is MNHEY and CDR2 is SVGAGI.

The chain recombines TRBV18 with TRBJ1-3; D unclear. This CDR3 is 15 amino acids long. The V and J ends lost 3 bases and 1 base respectively, with 10 bases between them. CDR1 is KGHSH, CDR2 LQKENI, per germline. The CDR3, as DNA: TGTGCCAGCTCACCGGGCGGATATTCTGGAAACACCATATATTTT. It codes for CASSPGGYSGNTIYF. Filled out from reference TRBV18 and TRBJ1-3, the complete variable domain reads NAGVMQNPRHLVRRRGQEARLRCSPMKGHSHVYWYRQLPEEGLKFMVYLQKENIIDESGMPKERFSAEFPKEGPSILRIQQVVRGDSAAYFCASSPGGYSGNTIYFGEGSWLTVV.

The chain recombines TRBV6-6 with TRBJ1-3; D perhaps matches TRBD1 (6 bases). This CDR3 has 15 amino acids. Germline loops: CDR1 MNHNY, CDR2 SVGAGI (reference sequence). V lost 0 bases, J lost 4 bases, and 10 bases lay in between. The CDR3 loop reads CASSYSGGSGNTIYF. In DNA, the CDR3 is TGTGCCAGCAGTTACTCAGGGGGTTCCGGAAACACCATATATTTT.

In nucleotides, the CDR3 is TGCGCCAGCAGCTTGGTCCTCTCTGGGGCCAACGTCCTGACTTTC. The encoded protein is CASSLVLSGANVLTF. The rearrangement links TRBV5-1 to TRBJ2-6, with D unclear. The CDR3 extends over 15 amino acids. Germline CDR1 SGHRS, CDR2 YFSETQ. With 0 bases removed from V and 0 bases from J, the gap between germline ends came to 4 bases.

The CDR3 region is CASSNTEAFF. CDR3 bases: TGTGCCAGTAGCAACACTGAAGCTTTCTTT. The chain carries TRBV19 and TRBJ1-1; no clear D gene. The ends were cut back, 6 bases at V and 2 bases at J, with 1 base in the middle. The V gene's germline CDR1 is LNHDA and CDR2 SQIVND (reference sequence). The CDR3 consists of 10 residues.

The chain uses TRBV5-6 and TRBJ2-1, with D tentatively TRBD2 (5 bases). Germline-derived CDR1 and CDR2 are SGHDT and YYEEEE. V was trimmed by 1 base and J by 5 bases, leaving 10 bases between them. This CDR3 is 14 amino acids long. CDR3 residues: CASSLFSSNNEQFF. As DNA, the CDR3 is TGTGCCAGCAGCTTGTTCTCTAGCAACAATGAGCAGTTCTTC.

The gene calls are TRBV5-6 and TRBJ2-7, with TRBD2 identical over 7 bases. Germline V lookup: CDR1 SGHDT, CDR2 YYEEEE. The J segment lost 2 bases and the V segment lost 4 bases, leaving 3 bases of the junction unmatched. The CDR3 has 13 amino acids. CDR3 loop: CASSPGGPYEQYF. Here the CDR3 DNA reads TGTGCCAGCAGCCCGGGGGGACCCTACGAGCAGTACTTC.

This clone was counted once. The chain uses TRBV27 and TRBJ2-4, with 7 bases lining up with TRBD1. Germline V gene sequence: CDR1 MNHEY, CDR2 SMNVEV (reference sequence). The CDR3 is made up of 13 amino acids. With 6 bases clipped from V and 2 bases from J, the junction kept 1 base outside the gene matches. CDR3 protein: CASRGQTKNIQYF. The CDR3, as DNA: TGTGCCAGCAGGGGACAGACCAAAAACATTCAGTACTTC.

The genes are TRBV4-2 and TRBJ2-5; 8 bases are shared with TRBD1. Trimming cost V 4 bases and J 1 base; bases outside gene matches: 2. The germline CDR1 and CDR2 sequences are LGHNA and YNFKEQ. This CDR3 spans 14 amino acids. The CDR3 DNA is TGTGCCAGCAGCCCGGGGACAGGCCAAGAGACCCAGTACTTC. It encodes CASSPGTGQETQYF.

The chain joins TRBV5-1 to TRBJ1-1; 8 nucleotides agree with TRBD1. The CDR3 totals 16 residues. V dropped 4 bases and J dropped 2; count of bases not matched to a gene: 10. Germline V gives CDR1 SGHRS, CDR2 YFSETQ. In DNA form, the CDR3 reads TGCGCCAGCAGCCCAAACGCCAGGGGGCCTAACACTGAAGCTTTCTTT. It yields the protein CASSPNARGPNTEAFF.

V and J are TRBV20-1 and TRBJ2-5; 7 bases map to TRBD1. V trimming: 3 bases; J trimming: 5 bases; junction bases outside the gene matches: 9. The germline CDR1 and CDR2 sequences are DFQATT and SNEGSKA (reference sequence). The CDR3 has 14 residues. In DNA form, the CDR3 reads TGCAGTGCTAGTTCCCCGACAGGGTTGGAGACCCAGTACTTC. Its translation: CSASSPTGLETQYF.

The chain uses TRBV4-1 and TRBJ2-1; 9 bases are a match to TRBD1. From germline, CDR1 is MGHRA and CDR2 YSYEKL. The CDR3 extends over 13 amino acids. The ends lost 6 bases at V and 9 bases at J; junction bases unmatched: 6. The CDR3 loop reads CASRSTGGSEQFF. CDR3 nucleotides: TGCGCCAGCAGGTCTACAGGGGGCAGTGAGCAGTTCTTC.

The chain employs TRBV29-1 and TRBJ1-1; D not certain. Germline lookup yields CDR1 SQVTM and CDR2 ANQGSEA. Trimming cost V 2 bases and J 3 bases, with 4 bases left between them. The CDR3 length is 11 residues. Here the CDR3 DNA reads TGCAGCGTTGAAACAGACACTGAAGCTTTCTTT. Amino acids: CSVETDTEAFF.

The chain combines TRBV5-1 with TRBJ2-1; D remains unclear. V was pared by 4 bases and J by 3 bases, with 14 bases between. The CDR3 has 15 residues. Germline-derived CDR1 and CDR2 are SGHRS and YFSETQ. CDR3 sequence (DNA): TGCGCCAGCAGCCGCCTTAAGAGCTACTACAATGAGCAGTTCTTC. This codes for CASSRLKSYYNEQFF.

The chain links TRBV6-6 to TRBJ1-4; D remains ambiguous. CDR3 length: 16 amino acids. Germline V gives CDR1 MNHNY, CDR2 SVGAGI (reference sequence). V was trimmed by 0 bases and J by 3 bases, leaving 11 bases between them. CDR3 nucleotides: TGTGCCAGCAGTTACTCTCTCAGGTCGCCTAATGAAAAACTGTTTTTT. Encoded protein: CASSYSLRSPNEKLFF.

V is TRBV6-6 and J is TRBJ1-2; 10 bases fit TRBD1. Germline CDR1 MNHNY, CDR2 SVGAGI (reference sequence). Germline trimming cut 0 bases from V and 4 bases from J; bases unmatched to any gene: 2. This CDR3 spans 15 amino acids. The CDR3 DNA sequence: TGTGCCAGCAGTTACTCAGGACAGGGGGGCTATGGCTACACCTTC. This codes for CASSYSGQGGYGYTF.

The rearrangement uses TRBV18 and TRBJ2-5; TRBD2 matches 9 bases. The V and J ends lost 3 bases and 1 base, in that order; junction bases with no gene match: 6. From germline, CDR1 is KGHSH and CDR2 LQKENI. The CDR3 has 16 residues. Here the CDR3 reads CASSPINSGGQETQYF. The DNA of the CDR3 is TGTGCCAGCTCACCCATAAATAGCGGGGGCCAAGAGACCCAGTACTTC.